This T cell receptor beta chain was identified in a study of tumor T cells in aggressive B-cell lymphoma. Trimming took 1 base from V and 2 from J, leaving 13 bases between them. CDR1 MGHRA and CDR2 YSYEKL come from the germline V gene. The CDR3 totals 16 residues. This clone was found once. This table comes from immunoSEQ multiplex PCR, and its TCRdb copy is limited to in-frame clones, with some not included. Of 2,000 to 2,500 clones listed, 65% to 85% were seen once; the top ten hold approximately 4.5%. J is TRBJ2-3 and V is TRBV4-1; D not certain. The source is an adult with diffuse large B cell lymphoma. The sample taken for sequencing was tumor tissue. The CDR3 nucleotides read TGCGCCAGCAGCCAAGTCGACATGAGATTCACAGATACGCAGTATTTT. It translates to CASSQVDMRFTDTQYF.